The present T cell receptor (beta chain) was sequenced within a study of T-cell memory formation after mild COVID-19. TCRdb re-called the 5' RACE reads through MiXCR, storing one row per CDR3 protein. Of about 160,000 distinct CDR3 sequences listed, around a third are singletons. Per the germline V gene, CDR1 is SGHVS and CDR2 is FNYEAQ. V was shortened by 1 base and J by 3 bases, with 12 bases between the two germline ends. This CDR3 spans 16 amino acids. This chain joins TRBV7-6 and TRBJ2-2; no clear D gene. This TCR was sampled from an adult woman who had mild COVID-19 (a few samples of this study predate the infection). Cell type and time point are not known. The sample was PBMCs or a T cell subset sorted from them (not recorded which). The CDR3 DNA follows: TGTGCCAGCAGCTTAGGAGGTGGATTTGACACCGGGGAGCTGTTTTTT. Translated, it gives CASSLGGGFDTGELFF. The entire variable domain, with the rest obtained from reference TRBV7-6 and TRBJ2-2, is as follows: GAGVSQSPRYKVTKRGQDVALRCDPISGHVSLYWYRQALGQGPEFLTYFNYEAQQDKSGLPNDRFSAERPEGSISTLTIQRTEQRDSAMYRCASSLGGGFDTGELFFGEGSRLTVL.